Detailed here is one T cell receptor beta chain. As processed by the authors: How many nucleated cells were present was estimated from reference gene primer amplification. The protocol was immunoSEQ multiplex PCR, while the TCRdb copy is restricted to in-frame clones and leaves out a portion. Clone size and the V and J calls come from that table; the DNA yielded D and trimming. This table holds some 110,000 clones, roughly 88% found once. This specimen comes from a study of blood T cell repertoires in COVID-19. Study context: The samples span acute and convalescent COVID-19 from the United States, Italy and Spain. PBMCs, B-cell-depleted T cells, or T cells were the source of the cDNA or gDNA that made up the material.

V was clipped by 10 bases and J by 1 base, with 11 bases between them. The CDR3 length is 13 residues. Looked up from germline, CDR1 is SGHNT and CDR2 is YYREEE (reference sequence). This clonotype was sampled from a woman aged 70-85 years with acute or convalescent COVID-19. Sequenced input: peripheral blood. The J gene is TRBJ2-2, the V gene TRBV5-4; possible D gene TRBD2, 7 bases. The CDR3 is CAGGAGNTGELFF. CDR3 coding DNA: TGTGCCGGGGGGGCAGGGAACACCGGGGAGCTGTTTTTT.